This TCR beta chain comes out of a study of cytomegalovirus exposure and HLA in healthy donors. Primers included in the PCR were 60 Vbeta and 13 Jbeta primers. Sequencing used immunoSEQ multiplex PCR; TCRdb keeps in-frame clones, though not all of them. The table includes under 250,000 clones, about 86% detected once. V shed 6 bases, J shed 5 bases, and the junction held 2 bases outside the gene matches. The CDR3 contains 13 residues. Germline V gene lookup returns CDR1 MGHRA and CDR2 YSYEKL. Of note for this clone: Antigen specificity is unknown.

Regarding the study as a whole: Being productive about 90% or about 30% of the time was typical of most TCR beta V segments in an earlier analysis.

Source material: PBMCs. The sequence was collected from a woman aged 60 to 75 in good health and CMV-seropositive. The chain carries TRBV4-1 and TRBJ1-5, with 9 bases identical to TRBD1. CDR3 sequence: CASSRQGDQPQHF. The CDR3 nucleotides read TGCGCCAGCAGTCGACAGGGGGATCAGCCCCAGCATTTT.